These 25 T cell receptor beta chains were all obtained from the same sample, sequenced in a study of human T cells and chemical hapten exposure. The time point is: pre-sensitization, week 0. Treatment meaning: therapeutic diphenylcyclopropenone sensitization with weekly scalp DPC. TCRdb re-analysed the RACE reads in MiXCR, keeping a single row per CDR3 protein. The sample includes under 300,000 distinct CDR3 sequences, more than 6.5% of them seen just once. This material consisted of whole blood, taken in connection with sensitization to the hapten diphenylcyclopropenone (DPC). The receptors were sampled from a woman between 40 and 55 years old with alopecia areata. Some clones in this sample may be carry-over from other donors' samples.

This clonotype was recorded at least ten times. The J gene is TRBJ2-3, the V gene TRBV18, with D possibly being TRBD2 (5 bases). Trimming took 3 bases from V and 0 from J, leaving 7 bases between them. CDR1 is KGHSH, CDR2 LQKENI, per germline. There are 14 residues in the CDR3. In DNA form, the CDR3 reads TGTGCCAGCTCACCTTCGGGGAGCACAGATACGCAGTATTTT. Translated: CASSPSGSTDTQYF.

The table lists this clonotype with a few counts. The chain combines TRBV10-3 with TRBJ2-5, with a weak D call TRBD2 (6 bases). There are 14 residues in the CDR3. V gave up 6 bases and J gave up 3 bases, with 14 bases separating them. From germline, CDR1 is ENHRY and CDR2 SYGVKD. CDR3 in DNA: TGTGCCATCAGCGCGGAGGGGCTCAAAGAGACCCAGTACTTC. As protein: CAISAEGLKETQYF.

This clonotype was observed a handful of times. This chain links TRBV4-2 with TRBJ2-3; 7 bases agree with TRBD2. Germline loops: CDR1 LGHNA, CDR2 YNFKEQ. The CDR3 is 15 residues long. The J segment lost 8 bases and the V segment lost 1 base, leaving 9 bases of the junction unmatched. The CDR3 protein is CASSQGRAGDGTQYF. CDR3 nucleotide sequence: TGTGCCAGCAGCCAAGGTCGCGCGGGAGACGGTACGCAGTATTTT.

This clonotype turned up a few times. The chain carries TRBV9 and TRBJ1-1, with TRBD1 matching 7 bases. J gave up 1 base and V 2 bases, and 11 bases lay outside the gene matches. The germline CDR1 and CDR2 sequences are SGDLS and YYNGEE. This CDR3 spans 17 amino acids. CDR3 protein: CASSVARQGPGNTEAFF. CDR3 DNA: TGTGCCAGCAGCGTGGCGAGACAGGGTCCGGGGAACACTGAAGCTTTCTTT.

The chain combines TRBV7-8 with TRBJ2-7; tentatively, D is TRBD2 (6 bases). The CDR3 contains 15 residues. CDR1 is SGHVS, CDR2 FQNEAQ, per germline. Trimming cost V 3 bases and J 3 bases, with 15 bases left between them. The CDR3 sequence is CASSFSRDSDYEQYF. The CDR3 DNA reads TGTGCCAGCAGCTTCTCCCGGGACTCCGACTACGAGCAGTACTTC.

The chain uses TRBV5-1 and TRBJ2-4, with D hard to call. V dropped 7 bases and J dropped 0 bases, with 11 bases sitting between them. Germline V lookup: CDR1 SGHRS, CDR2 YFSETQ. This CDR3 is built from 14 residues. The CDR3 sequence is CASGPGVAKNIQYF. The CDR3 DNA sequence: TGCGCCAGCGGACCGGGCGTAGCCAAAAACATTCAGTACTTC.

V gene TRBV4-3 combines with J gene TRBJ2-3; 8 bases match TRBD1. The CDR3 spans 15 residues. CDR1 and CDR2 (germline): LGHNA, YSLEER. Trimming removed 2 bases from V and 1 base from J; junction bases left unmatched: 2. The CDR3 sequence: CASSQMTGGTDTQYF. The CDR3 DNA follows: TGCGCCAGCAGCCAAATGACAGGGGGCACAGATACGCAGTATTTT.

The V and J genes are TRBV5-1 and TRBJ2-2; no firm D call. Looked up from germline, CDR1 is SGHRS and CDR2 is YFSETQ. The CDR3 is 12 amino acids. V was trimmed by 4 bases and J by 5 bases, leaving 6 bases between them. CDR3 residues: CASSAFTGELFF. Here the CDR3 DNA reads TGCGCCAGCAGCGCTTTTACCGGGGAGCTGTTTTTT.

This clonotype was recorded a few times. This chain links TRBV3-1 with TRBJ2-3; D may be TRBD2 (5 bases). Trimming took off 5 bases at V and 1 base at J, with 10 bases between the two ends. The V gene's germline CDR1 is LGHDT and CDR2 YNNKEL (reference sequence). The CDR3 consists of 14 residues. The CDR3 region is CASSVSGRTDTQYF. The CDR3 DNA reads as TGTGCCAGCAGCGTGAGCGGCCGCACAGATACGCAGTATTTT.

The V and J genes are TRBV6-2 or TRBV6-3 and TRBJ2-2; D not certain. Germline V gene sequence: CDR1 MNHEY, CDR2 SVGEGT. The CDR3 is 13 amino acids. Trimming pared 5 bases from V and 6 bases from J, leaving 10 bases between. CDR3 amino acids: CASSASSPGELFF. Here the CDR3 DNA reads TGTGCCAGCAGTGCCTCCAGCCCCGGGGAGCTGTTTTTT.

This rearrangement joins TRBV5-1 to TRBJ2-3; TRBD2 might be the D (5 bases). This CDR3 has 16 amino acids. CDR1 and CDR2 from the germline V gene are SGHRS and YFSETQ. V lost 5 bases and J 0 bases, leaving 16 bases between the germline ends. The CDR3 DNA follows: TGCGCCAGCAGAAATGGGTTACTAGGAAGCACAGATACGCAGTATTTT. The encoded protein is CASRNGLLGSTDTQYF.

This clonotype has a handful of counts. The V gene is TRBV7-2, the J gene TRBJ2-2; D unresolved. The CDR3 loop spans 15 amino acids. Germline CDR1 SGHTA, CDR2 FQGNSA. V lost 3 bases to trimming and J lost 5 bases, with 13 bases between them. The CDR3 protein is CASSFHLPTTGELFF. The CDR3 DNA reads as TGTGCCAGCAGCTTCCATCTCCCGACGACCGGGGAGCTGTTTTTT.

This rearrangement joins TRBV4-2 to TRBJ2-3; 7 bases line up with TRBD2. The V and J ends lost 4 bases and 6 bases, in that order; junction bases with no gene match: 16. Germline V gene data show CDR1 as LGHNA and CDR2 as YNFKEQ. The CDR3 has 17 residues. CDR3 region: CASSPRTSSSERDTQYF. The CDR3 DNA sequence: TGTGCCAGCAGCCCCCGGACTAGTTCGTCGGAGCGGGATACGCAGTATTTT.

The chain employs TRBV20-1 and TRBJ2-7; 11 nucleotides line up with TRBD2. Germline CDR1 reads DFQATT; CDR2 reads SNEGSKA (reference sequence). Trimming took 1 base from V and 1 from J; bases not matched to a gene: 3. The CDR3 is 15 amino acids. The CDR3 DNA is TGCAGTGCTAGAGCCGGGACTAGCGGATCCTACGAGCAGTACTTC. Its translation is CSARAGTSGSYEQYF.

The chain uses TRBV6-5 and TRBJ2-7; TRBD1 agrees at 7 bases. The CDR3 is 12 residues long. CDR1 MNHEY and CDR2 SVGAGI come from the germline V gene. With 4 bases clipped from V and 4 bases from J, the junction kept 1 base outside the gene matches. Here the CDR3 DNA reads TGTGCCAGCAGTTGGACAGGATACGAGCAGTACTTC. It translates to CASSWTGYEQYF.

The V call is TRBV4-1, the J call TRBJ1-3, with unresolved D. CDR1 and CDR2 (germline): MGHRA, YSYEKL. The CDR3 consists of 15 residues. V was shortened by 4 bases and J by 0 bases, with 10 bases between the two germline ends. CDR3 coding DNA: TGCGCCAGCAGCCTGTCGCTTGTCTCTGGAAACACCATATATTTT. Translated, it gives CASSLSLVSGNTIYF.

This clonotype was seen a handful of times. This chain links TRBV21-1 with TRBJ2-3; TRBD2, as called in the table, went unchecked against the DNA. TRBV21-1 is labeled a pseudogene. The CDR3 is 16 residues long. The CDR3 DNA sequence: TGTGCCAGCAGCACCAGGGCTAGCGGGAGCACAGATACGCAGTATTTT. Translation gives CASSTRASGSTDTQYF.

This clonotype was seen at least ten times. V gene TRBV29-1 combines with J gene TRBJ2-5; 7 positions match TRBD1. CDR1 is SQVTM and CDR2 is ANQGSEA in the germline V gene. Unmatched junction bases numbered 7, after V lost 6 bases and J lost 6 bases. The CDR3 sequence is 12 residues long. In nucleotides, the CDR3 is TGCAGCGTCCTGGGACAGAGCCAGACCCAGTACTTC. Translating it yields CSVLGQSQTQYF.

This clonotype was picked up many times. This chain uses TRBV6-5 with TRBJ2-2; D gene unclear. Germline V gene lookup returns CDR1 MNHEY and CDR2 SVGAGI. The CDR3 spans 16 residues. Trimming took 0 bases from V and 0 from J, leaving 8 bases between them. The CDR3 loop reads CASSYSGPPNTGELFF. The CDR3 region has the DNA TGTGCCAGCAGTTACTCTGGCCCGCCGAACACCGGGGAGCTGTTTTTT.

This clonotype was picked up many times. This chain joins TRBV10-3 and TRBJ2-3, with TRBD2 identical over 10 bases. The CDR3 spans 16 residues. The ends lost 4 bases at V and 3 bases at J; junction bases unmatched: 7. The V gene's germline CDR1 is ENHRY and CDR2 SYGVKD. The CDR3 sequence is CAISARTSGITDTQYF. The DNA of the CDR3 is TGTGCCATCAGTGCCCGAACTAGCGGGATAACAGATACGCAGTATTTT.

The rearrangement links TRBV20-1 to TRBJ2-7; 8 bases align to TRBD2. The CDR3 totals 17 residues. The V segment lost 1 base and the J segment 5 bases; nucleotides outside the gene matches: 16. Germline CDR1 DFQATT, CDR2 SNEGSKA (reference sequence). CDR3 amino acids: CSARGVLTGGREHEQYF. CDR3 nucleotide sequence: TGCAGTGCTAGAGGTGTGTTGACGGGAGGGCGCGAACACGAGCAGTACTTC.

At least ten counts were recorded for this clonotype. CDR3 sequence: CASSLTSGEQFF. The CDR3 nucleotides read TGTGCCAGCAGTTTGACTAGCGGTGAGCAGTTCTTC. V is TRBV6-2 or TRBV6-3 and J is TRBJ2-1; 9 positions match TRBD2. This CDR3 is built from 12 residues. V was clipped by 4 bases and J by 9 bases; unmatched bases: 1. Germline assignment: CDR1 MNHEY and CDR2 SVGEGT.

The chain has TRBV19 and TRBJ1-5; a weak D match, TRBD1 (5 bases). CDR3 length: 14 amino acids. CDR1 and CDR2 from the germline V gene are LNHDA and SQIVND (reference sequence). Trimming took off 6 bases at V and 7 bases at J, with 16 bases between the two ends. The DNA of the CDR3 is TGTGCCAGTAGCTTCGGGACCCGGGGACAGCCCCAGCATTTT. Translating it yields CASSFGTRGQPQHF.

This clonotype was counted at least ten times. The V call is TRBV12-3 or TRBV12-4, the J call TRBJ1-1; a weak D match, TRBD1 (5 bases). The V end was cut by 3 bases, the J end by 2 bases, with 10 bases between. CDR3 length equals 14 residues. The DNA of the CDR3 is TGTGCCAGCAGTTTCAGGGCGGGAAACACTGAAGCTTTCTTT. Protein product: CASSFRAGNTEAFF.

The chain is built from TRBV14 and TRBJ2-7, with 10 bases matching TRBD1. CDR3 length: 15 residues. In germline, CDR1 is SGHDN, CDR2 FVKESK. The trim removed 2 bases at V and 6 bases at J, leaving 7 bases unmatched. The CDR3 bases are TGTGCCAGCAGCCAAAGACGGGACAGGGGATCCGAGCAGTACTTC. Protein: CASSQRRDRGSEQYF.